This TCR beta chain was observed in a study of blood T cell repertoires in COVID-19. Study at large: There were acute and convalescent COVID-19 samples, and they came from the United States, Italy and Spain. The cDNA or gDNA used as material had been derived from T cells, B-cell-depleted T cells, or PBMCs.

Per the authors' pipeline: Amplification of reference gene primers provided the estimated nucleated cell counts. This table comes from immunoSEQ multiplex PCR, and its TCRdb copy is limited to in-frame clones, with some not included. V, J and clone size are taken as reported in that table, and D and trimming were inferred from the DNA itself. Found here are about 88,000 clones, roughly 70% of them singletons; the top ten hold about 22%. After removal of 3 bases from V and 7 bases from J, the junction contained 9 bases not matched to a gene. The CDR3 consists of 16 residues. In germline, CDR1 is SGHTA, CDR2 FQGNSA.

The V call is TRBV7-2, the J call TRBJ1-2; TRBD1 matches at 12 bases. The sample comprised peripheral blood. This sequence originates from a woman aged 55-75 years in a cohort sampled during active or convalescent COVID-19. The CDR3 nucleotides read TGTGCCAGCAGCTTTCATCCGGGACAGGGGGCGTTTGGCTACACCTTC. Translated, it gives CASSFHPGQGAFGYTF.